This entry lists 6 T cell receptor beta chains sequenced from one sample in a study of a mutant IDH1 vaccine in newly diagnosed glioma. Documented time point: week 47, end of study. Vaccinated patients received 300 ug of mutant IDH1 20-mer peptide per dose, with topical imiquimod. For these TCRs, the target antigens are not known. Assay used: immunoSEQ multiplex PCR; TCRdb lists only in-frame clones, some missing. The table lists 25,000 to 35,000 clones, about 80% of them singletons. The specimen was PBMCs, collected from a glioma patient whose treatment included an IDH1 peptide vaccine. The receptors stem from a man aged 25-40 years with glioma.

The V gene is TRBV6-5, the J gene TRBJ1-3; a weak D match, TRBD1 (6 bases). Deletions cut 6 bases from V and 0 bases from J, with 12 bases between. CDR1 and CDR2 (germline): MNHEY, SVGAGI. The CDR3 has 15 residues. CDR3 bases: TGTGCCAGCAGACTCACAGGGAGCTCTGGAAACACCATATATTTT. Its protein product is CASRLTGSSGNTIYF.

The rearrangement uses TRBV2 and TRBJ1-1; D gene uncertain. The V gene's germline CDR1 is SNHLY and CDR2 FYNNEI. V lost 0 bases to trimming and J lost 11 bases, with 16 bases between them. The CDR3 consists of 14 residues. CDR3 protein: CASSEASFVANAFF. CDR3 nucleotide sequence: TGTGCCAGCAGTGAAGCTAGCTTTGTGGCGAATGCTTTCTTT.

The chain joins TRBV4-1 to TRBJ2-7, with D possibly being TRBD1 or TRBD2 (5 bases each). V was clipped by 5 bases and J by 1 base, with 15 bases between them. Germline V gene data show CDR1 as MGHRA and CDR2 as YSYEKL. The CDR3 consists of 15 residues. CDR3 in amino acids: CASSGRDGPSYEQYF. In nucleotides, the CDR3 is TGCGCCAGCAGCGGCCGGGACGGCCCATCCTACGAGCAGTACTTC.

The chain couples TRBV18 to TRBJ1-5, with D perhaps matching TRBD1 (6 bases). Germline V CDR1 and CDR2: KGHSH, LQKENI. Trimming shortened V by 7 bases and J by 1 base, and 14 bases separated the two germline ends. CDR3 size: 15 residues. CDR3 nucleotide sequence: TGTGCCAGCTGCCCCGGGACATCAAGCAATCAGCCCCAGCATTTT. Translation: CASCPGTSSNQPQHF.

The rearrangement uses TRBV19 and TRBJ1-1; a possible D gene is TRBD1 (5 bases). The ends were cut back, 2 bases at V and 4 bases at J, with 14 bases in the middle. CDR1 and CDR2 from the germline V gene are LNHDA and SQIVND (reference sequence). The CDR3 length is 15 residues. In nucleotides, the CDR3 is TGTGCCAGTAGTATATGGTCCGGGGGGGGCACTGAAGCTTTCTTT. It translates to CASSIWSGGGTEAFF. The whole variable domain, remainder taken from reference TRBV19 and TRBJ1-1, is DGGITQSPKYLFRKEGQNVTLSCEQNLNHDAMYWYRQDPGQGLRLIYYSQIVNDFQKGDIAEGYSVSREKKESFPLTVTSAQKNPTAFYLCASSIWSGGGTEAFFGQGTRLTVV.

The V and J genes are TRBV7-6 and TRBJ2-3; 8 bases line up with TRBD2. The germline CDR1 and CDR2 sequences are SGHVS and FNYEAQ. The trim removed 5 bases at V and 4 bases at J, leaving 8 bases unmatched. The CDR3 sequence is 15 residues long. The CDR3 DNA reads as TGTGCCAGCAGCCGCAGCGGGAGCTTGGCAGATACGCAGTATTTT. Its protein is CASSRSGSLADTQYF.